This T cell receptor beta chain comes out of a study of cytomegalovirus exposure and HLA in healthy donors. General study results and limits: HLA restriction was apparent for most CMV-associated TCR beta chains in a later analysis. Later analysis demonstrated an association between a missense DCLRE1C variant and TCR beta V- and J-gene trimming. Most of the TCR beta V segments (in an earlier analysis) were productive either about 90% or about 30% of the time.

Donors in the study were healthy people who gave bone marrow. PCR was performed using 60 Vbeta and 13 Jbeta primers. Sequenced by immunoSEQ multiplex PCR; TCRdb stores in-frame clones only, minus some. The table lists about 74,000 clones. A note on this clone: The antigen is undetermined.

This CDR3 spans 20 amino acids. Trimming at V came to 0 bases and at J to 3 bases, leaving 12 bases not matched to a gene. Germline V gene lookup returns CDR1 SGDLS and CDR2 YYNGEE. Sequenced: PBMCs. The chain has TRBV9 and TRBJ2-3, with TRBD2 identical over 14 bases. The receptor was isolated from a female donor in good health and CMV-seropositive. The CDR3 nucleotides read TGTGCCAGCAGCGTAGCTGGGGGGGGACTAGCGGGGGATTTAACAGATACGCAGTATTTT. Its translation is CASSVAGGGLAGDLTDTQYF.